These 9 T cell receptor beta chains were sequenced from one sample in a study of technical replicates of blood from four donors. TCRdb's table, derived via immunoSEQ multiplex PCR, lists solely in-frame clones and lacks some. The sample records tens of thousands of clones, 95% being singletons. The sequenced material came from T cells isolated from PBMCs. These TCRs come from a human donor in good health.

The chain employs TRBV10-1 and TRBJ1-2, with D uncertain. The germline V gene has CDR1 WNHNN and CDR2 SYGVQD (reference sequence). The CDR3 has 13 amino acids. V was shortened by 7 bases and J by 3 bases, with 12 bases between the two germline ends. CDR3 amino acids: CASNARLDYGYTF. Here the CDR3 DNA reads TGCGCCAGCAATGCCCGGCTAGACTATGGCTACACCTTC.

The chain uses TRBV19 and TRBJ1-2; D is perhaps TRBD1 (5 bases). Germline assignment: CDR1 LNHDA and CDR2 SQIVND (reference sequence). The CDR3 has 14 amino acids. The V end lost 0 bases, the J end lost 8 bases, and 13 bases lay between the germline ends. The CDR3, as DNA: TGTGCCAGTAGTATAGAGGGTCAGGGCAAAGGCTACACCTTC. The encoded protein is CASSIEGQGKGYTF.

The chain has TRBV7-9 and TRBJ2-7; D is possibly TRBD1 (6 bases). Germline V lookup: CDR1 SEHNR, CDR2 FQNEAQ (reference sequence). There are 14 residues in the CDR3. V was pared by 3 bases and J by 3 bases, with 12 bases between. Here the CDR3 reads CASSFLARGYEQYF. In nucleotides, the CDR3 is TGTGCCAGCAGCTTTCTAGCCAGGGGCTACGAGCAGTACTTC. Supplemented by reference TRBV7-9 and TRBJ2-7, the full variable domain reads DTGVSQNPRHKITKRGQNVTFRCDPISEHNRLYWYRQTLGQGPEFLTYFQNEAQLEKSRLLSDRFSAERPKGSFSTLEIQRTEQGDSAMYLCASSFLARGYEQYFGPGTRLTVT.

This chain uses TRBV28 with TRBJ1-3, with TRBD1 identical over 7 bases. Trimming cost V 7 bases and J 2 bases; bases outside gene matches: 8. CDR3 length: 15 amino acids. Germline V gene sequence: CDR1 MDHEN, CDR2 SYDVKM. This chain's CDR3 is CASTETGWPGNTIYF. CDR3 coding DNA: TGTGCCAGCACCGAGACAGGGTGGCCTGGAAACACCATATATTTT.

In this sample, this clone turned up a few times. J is TRBJ2-5 and V is TRBV2, with 7 bases lining up with TRBD2. This CDR3 has 15 amino acids. Germline trimming cut 6 bases from V and 1 base from J; bases unmatched to any gene: 8. Germline CDR1 reads SNHLY; CDR2 reads FYNNEI. The CDR3 region is CASRTTGGPQETQYF. The CDR3 region has the DNA TGTGCCAGCAGGACGACGGGGGGACCCCAAGAGACCCAGTACTTC.

Only one count was recorded for this clone. This chain connects TRBV29-1 to TRBJ1-2; 7 nucleotides align to TRBD1. The V gene's germline CDR1 is SQVTM and CDR2 ANQGSEA. This CDR3 is built from 14 residues. The trim removed 4 bases at V and 2 bases at J, leaving 7 bases unmatched. This chain's CDR3 is CSVVEDRMNYGYTF. The CDR3 coding sequence is TGCAGCGTTGTGGAGGACAGGATGAACTATGGCTACACCTTC.

This chain uses TRBV6-1 with TRBJ2-1; possibly TRBD2 for D (5 bases). Germline V gene data show CDR1 as MNHNS and CDR2 as SASEGT. This CDR3 has 15 amino acids. V was pared by 6 bases and J by 7 bases, with 19 bases between. CDR3 DNA: TGTGCCAGCAGACTAGGACCGTCCGATGGAAATGAGCAGTTCTTC. It translates to CASRLGPSDGNEQFF.

V and J are TRBV15 and TRBJ2-5; the match to TRBD2 covers 10 bases. This CDR3 is built from 18 residues. V lost 1 base to trimming and J lost 5 bases; unmatched junction nucleotides: 13. Germline-derived CDR1 and CDR2 are LNHNV and YYDKDF (reference sequence). This chain's CDR3 is CATSRVVRGLAWGETQYF. The CDR3, as DNA: TGTGCCACCAGCAGAGTGGTTCGGGGACTAGCGTGGGGGGAGACCCAGTACTTC. The full variable domain, rest sourced from reference TRBV15 and TRBJ2-5, is DAMVIQNPRYQVTQFGKPVTLSCSQTLNHNVMYWYQQKSSQAPKLLFHYYDKDFNNEADTPDNFQSRRPNTSFCFLDIRSPGLGDTAMYLCATSRVVRGLAWGETQYFGPGTRLLVL.

This chain links TRBV11-3 with TRBJ2-5, with 8 positions matching TRBD2. Germline CDR1 is SGHNT and CDR2 is YENEEA. This CDR3 is 17 amino acids long. The V and J ends lost 1 base and 5 bases, in that order; junction bases with no gene match: 12. The CDR3 DNA sequence: TGTGCCAGCAGCTTAGGCGGGCTAGCGGGCCGTCGGGAGACCCAGTACTTC. Its protein product is CASSLGGLAGRRETQYF. Complete variable domain (other parts from reference TRBV11-3 and TRBJ2-5): EAGVVQSPRYKIIEKKQPVAFWCNPISGHNTLYWYLQNLGQGPELLIRYENEEAVDDSQLPKDRFSAERLKGVDSTLKIQPAELGDSAVYLCASSLGGLAGRRETQYFGPGTRLLVL.